This TCR beta chain is drawn from a study of T cells in Graves' hyperthyroidism and ophthalmopathy. The count of this clonotype is one. Its antigen is not identified. Findings of the study overall: Ophthalmopathy stood apart from stable hyperthyroidism in a 13 V-J model.

V lost 6 bases, J lost 7 bases, and 13 bases lay in between. The CDR3 has 14 residues. Germline loops: CDR1 MGHRA, CDR2 YSYEKL. Amplified TCR beta CDR3 regions came from RNA transcripts. The study used the HTBI primer set for a first-round RT-PCR of the TCR CDR3. TCRdb reanalysed the multiplex PCR reads using MiXCR and keeps one entry per CDR3 protein. The table has fewer than 800,000 distinct CDR3 sequences, about a sixth seen once. Sequencing input: blood. The V gene is TRBV4-1, the J gene TRBJ1-6, with D possibly being TRBD1 (5 bases). The clonotype originates from a man younger than 30 with Graves' hyperthyroidism. Here the CDR3 DNA reads TGCGCCAGCAGACCCGACTGGGGGAATTCACCCCTCCACTTT. It is translated as CASRPDWGNSPLHF.